This T cell receptor beta chain was retrieved from a study of control samples from healthy donors and cancer patients. The assay was immunoSEQ multiplex PCR, and TCRdb's table has in-frame clones only and misses some. The profile shows roughly 120,000 clones, about 88% of them singletons. The CDR3 loop spans 12 amino acids. Germline-derived CDR1 and CDR2 are SEHNR and FQNEAQ (reference sequence). The V and J ends lost 1 base and 8 bases respectively, with 6 bases between them. The source of this sequence is a man aged 45 to 65 in good health. The material sequenced was blood. This chain links TRBV7-9 with TRBJ2-4, with D unresolved. The CDR3 protein is CASSLGTDIQYF. The CDR3 coding sequence is TGTGCCAGCAGCTTAGGTACCGACATTCAGTACTTC.